The 16 T cell receptor beta chains below come from one sample, sequenced in a study of identical twins. TCRdb fed the 5' RACE reads into MiXCR, producing one record per CDR3 protein. The table lists some 730,000 distinct CDR3 sequences, 15% to 20% of them singletons. These data also formed part of another study, on T cells expressing NK-cell markers.

Sequencing input: PBMCs. These receptors all stem from a woman aged 18-35 years in good health.

Only a few counts were recorded for this clonotype. The chain uses TRBV14 and TRBJ2-2, with no clear D. The germline V and J ends were trimmed by 3 bases and 1 base, with 3 bases remaining between them. Germline V gene lookup returns CDR1 SGHDN and CDR2 FVKESK. This CDR3 has 13 amino acids. The CDR3 loop reads CASSHQNTGELFF. CDR3 in DNA: TGTGCCAGCAGCCACCAGAACACCGGGGAGCTGTTTTTT.

This clonotype was observed a handful of times. The gene calls are TRBV29-1 and TRBJ1-4; D gene unclear. Per germline, CDR1 SQVTM and CDR2 ANQGSEA. This CDR3 has 16 residues. Trimming took 7 bases from V and 0 from J, leaving 18 bases between them. The CDR3 protein is CSALSGVAATNEKLFF. CDR3 sequence (DNA): TGCAGCGCCCTCAGTGGCGTGGCCGCAACTAATGAAAAACTGTTTTTT.

This clonotype was picked up a small number of times. The chain joins TRBV12-3 or TRBV12-4 to TRBJ2-1; a possible D gene is TRBD2 (7 bases). The CDR3 is 13 residues long. V lost 5 bases and J lost 12, with 17 bases in between. In nucleotides, the CDR3 is TGTGCCAGCAGTACCCTCGGGGGGCGCGGGCAGTTCTTC. Encoded protein: CASSTLGGRGQFF.

This clonotype was found many times. V usage is TRBV20-1 and J usage is TRBJ2-3; weak D call: TRBD1 (5 bases). Germline CDR1 reads DFQATT; CDR2 reads SNEGSKA (reference sequence). This CDR3 contains 13 residues. The V and J ends lost 5 bases and 3 bases respectively, with 12 bases between them. The CDR3: CSASRAGTDTQYF. In nucleotides, the CDR3 is TGCAGTGCTTCCAGGGCAGGGACAGATACGCAGTATTTT.

This rearrangement joins TRBV10-3 to TRBJ2-5; D is undetermined. Trimming shortened V by 0 bases and J by 3 bases, and 8 bases separated the two germline ends. Per germline, CDR1 ENHRY and CDR2 SYGVKD. The CDR3 totals 14 residues. The CDR3 sequence: CAISESLGKETQYF. The CDR3 DNA sequence: TGTGCCATCAGTGAGTCACTGGGGAAAGAGACCCAGTACTTC.

The CDR3 here is CASTGFGVTYEQYF. The CDR3 bases are TGTGCCAGCACCGGATTTGGGGTAACCTACGAGCAGTACTTC. The chain joins TRBV5-6 to TRBJ2-7; D unresolved. V shed 6 bases and J shed 2 bases, with 15 bases lying between them. Germline V CDR1 and CDR2: SGHDT, YYEEEE. The CDR3 totals 14 residues.

The CDR3 nucleotides are TGTGCCAGCACCCGACAGGGTTATGGCTACACCTTC. The encoded protein is CASTRQGYGYTF. V usage is TRBV7-9 and J usage is TRBJ1-2; 7 nucleotides match TRBD1. Looked up from germline, CDR1 is SEHNR and CDR2 is FQNEAQ (reference sequence). This CDR3 region has 12 residues. Trimming at V came to 7 bases and at J to 5 bases, leaving 4 bases not matched to a gene.

V gene TRBV5-5 combines with J gene TRBJ2-4, with D possibly TRBD2 on 6 matching bases. Germline-derived CDR1 and CDR2 are SGHKS and YYEKEE (reference sequence). The CDR3 contains 15 residues. The V end was cut by 0 bases, the J end by 7 bases, with 14 bases between. CDR3: CASSLDASARNIQYF. For the CDR3, the DNA is TGTGCCAGCAGCTTGGACGCTAGCGCTCGGAACATTCAGTACTTC.

This clonotype showed up just a few times. The chain joins TRBV5-4 to TRBJ2-5; 8 nucleotides match TRBD1. The trim removed 8 bases at V and 3 bases at J, leaving 6 bases unmatched. This CDR3 comprises 13 residues. Germline V CDR1 and CDR2: SGHNT, YYREEE (reference sequence). The CDR3 bases are TGTGCCAGTAGGGGACAGGACGAAGAGACCCAGTACTTC. Protein: CASRGQDEETQYF.

This clonotype was counted a single time. The chain has TRBV25-1 and TRBJ2-1, with 11 bases fitting TRBD2. CDR1 and CDR2 from the germline V gene are MGHDK and SYGVNS. Germline trimming cut 2 bases from V and 0 bases from J; bases unmatched to any gene: 9. The CDR3 runs 19 residues. The DNA for the CDR3 is TGTGCCAGCAGTGAAAACCCTAGCGGGGGGACGAGCTCCTACAATGAGCAGTTCTTC. This encodes CASSENPSGGTSSYNEQFF. Variable domain in full (rest from reference TRBV25-1 and TRBJ2-1): EADIYQTPRYLVIGTGKKITLECSQTMGHDKMYWYQQDPGMELHLIHYSYGVNSTEKGDLSSESTVSRIRTEHFPLTLESARPSHTSQYLCASSENPSGGTSSYNEQFFGPGTRLTVL.

This clonotype is a singleton in its sample. An end of the junction differs from the germline gene, which may be a read error. J is TRBJ1-1 and V is TRBV3-1; D not resolved. Looked up from germline, CDR1 is LGHDT and CDR2 is YNNKEL (reference sequence). This CDR3 has 14 amino acids. The CDR3 bases are TGTGCCAGCAGCCAAGATTCCCCATCCACTGGAGCTTTCTTT. This sequence encodes CASSQDSPSTGAFF.

This clonotype was recorded a few times. The J gene is TRBJ2-2, the V gene TRBV20-1; D may be TRBD1 (6 bases). Trimming removed 4 bases from V and 2 bases from J, with 11 bases in between. CDR1 and CDR2 (germline): DFQATT, SNEGSKA (reference sequence). CDR3 size: 14 residues. CDR3 in amino acids: CSANPTGNTGELFF. CDR3 in DNA: TGCAGTGCTAATCCGACAGGAAACACCGGGGAGCTGTTTTTT.

CDR3 DNA: TGTGCCAGCAGACTACAGGGCCGGGAGGGCTACACCTTC. It yields the protein CASRLQGREGYTF. The rearrangement joins TRBV6-6 to TRBJ1-2; D is perhaps TRBD1 (6 bases). The CDR3 consists of 13 residues. With 6 bases removed from V and 8 bases from J, the gap between germline ends came to 16 bases. Germline lookup yields CDR1 MNHNY and CDR2 SVGAGI (reference sequence).

This clonotype was seen ten or more times. The chain carries TRBV12-3 or TRBV12-4 and TRBJ1-2; TRBD1 matches at 9 bases. CDR3 length equals 13 residues. The trim removed 6 bases at V and 8 bases at J, leaving 7 bases unmatched. The CDR3, as DNA: TGTGCCAGCAGCGGACAGGGGATAGGCGGCTACACCTTC. The encoded protein is CASSGQGIGGYTF.

The chain employs TRBV7-9 and TRBJ2-4; maybe TRBD2 (5 bases). V gave up 5 bases and J gave up 0 bases, with 14 bases separating them. Germline loops: CDR1 SEHNR, CDR2 FQNEAQ (reference sequence). The CDR3 is 16 amino acids. For the CDR3, the DNA is TGTGCCAGCAGCCCCGGGGAAGAACTAGCCAAAAACATTCAGTACTTC. This codes for CASSPGEELAKNIQYF. The complete variable domain, with remaining parts taken from reference TRBV7-9 and TRBJ2-4, reads DTGVSQNPRHKITKRGQNVTFRCDPISEHNRLYWYRQTLGQGPEFLTYFQNEAQLEKSRLLSDRFSAERPKGSFSTLEIQRTEQGDSAMYLCASSPGEELAKNIQYFGAGTRLSVL.

This clonotype was counted between two and nine times. J is TRBJ2-7 and V is TRBV11-1; 10 bases line up with TRBD2. The CDR3 runs to 19 residues. The J segment lost 2 bases and the V segment lost 5 bases, leaving 18 bases of the junction unmatched. Per the germline V gene, CDR1 is SGHAT and CDR2 is FQDESV (reference sequence). The CDR3 protein is CASSIPLGSGGISTYEQYF. The CDR3, as DNA: TGTGCCAGCAGCATACCCCTTGGTAGCGGGGGGATATCAACCTACGAGCAGTACTTC.